A selection of T cell receptor beta chains follows, all from one sample in a study of regulatory T cells in long-lasting Graves disease. TCRdb re-derived calls from the multiplex PCR reads in MiXCR, one entry per CDR3 protein. In the table there are 250,000 to 400,000 distinct CDR3 sequences, 15% to 20% of which are singletons. The material was peripheral blood mononuclear cells (PBMCs), obtained at new diagnosis, from a patient treated with antithyroid drugs. These receptors all stem from a female donor with Graves disease. Both conserved end residues are part of each CDR3. The D gene is left open where the match is weak. Not all rows give a size; the values are once, few, many and, for expanded clones, a class.

CDR3 protein: CAISGILAGGTDTQYF
CDR3 DNA: TGTGCCATCAGTGGGATCCTAGCGGGAGGGACAGATACGCAGTATTTT
D gene: TRBD2
J gene: TRBJ2-3
clone size: -
V gene: TRBV10-3

CDR3 protein: CASTRAPEAANYGYTF
CDR3 DNA: TGTGCCAGCACTAGGGCCCCCGAAGCAGCTAACTATGGCTACACCTTC
D gene: -
J gene: TRBJ1-2
clone size: many
V gene: TRBV27

CDR3 protein: CASSLDLWRKGPTGELFF
CDR3 DNA: TGTGCCAGCAGCTTAGATCTTTGGAGAAAGGGGCCCACCGGGGAGCTGTTTTTT
D gene: -
J gene: TRBJ2-2
clone size: -
V gene: TRBV11-2

CDR3 protein: CSVYGGGYNEQFF
CDR3 DNA: TGCAGCGTTTATGGTGGGGGGTACAATGAGCAGTTCTTC
D gene: -
J gene: TRBJ2-1
clone size: few
V gene: TRBV29-1

CDR3 protein: CASSLGQVGDEKLFF
CDR3 DNA: TGTGCCAGCAGCCTCGGGCAGGTGGGGGATGAAAAACTGTTTTTT
D gene: -
J gene: TRBJ1-4
clone size: -
V gene: TRBV7-2

CDR3 protein: CASSSGLAGEDSYEQYF
CDR3 DNA: TGTGCCAGCAGCTCGGGACTAGCGGGAGAAGACTCCTACGAGCAGTACTTC
D gene: TRBD2
J gene: TRBJ2-7
clone size: few
V gene: TRBV7-6

CDR3 protein: CASGLSGEETQYF
CDR3 DNA: TGCGCCAGCGGCCTTAGCGGTGAAGAGACCCAGTACTTC
D gene: -
J gene: TRBJ2-5
clone size: -
V gene: TRBV5-1

CDR3 protein: CASGQGNEQYF
CDR3 DNA: TGTGCCAGCGGACAGGGCAACGAGCAGTACTTC
D gene: TRBD1
J gene: TRBJ2-7
clone size: -
V gene: TRBV6-1

CDR3 protein: CSAVSTGGEYNEQFF
CDR3 DNA: TGCAGTGCCGTTTCGACAGGGGGCGAATACAATGAGCAGTTCTTC
D gene: TRBD1
J gene: TRBJ2-1
clone size: many
V gene: TRBV20-1

CDR3 protein: CASRKNPGLTNEKLFF
CDR3 DNA: TGTGCCAGCAGAAAGAACCCAGGGCTAACTAATGAAAAACTGTTTTTT
D gene: -
J gene: TRBJ1-4
clone size: many
V gene: TRBV12-3/TRBV12-4

CDR3 protein: CSASPYGLAEDYEQYF
CDR3 DNA: TGCAGTGCTTCGCCCTACGGACTAGCGGAAGACTACGAGCAGTACTTC
D gene: TRBD2
J gene: TRBJ2-7
clone size: many
V gene: TRBV20-1

CDR3 protein: CATRGSEQFF
CDR3 DNA: TGTGCCACTAGGGGCAGTGAGCAGTTCTTC
D gene: -
J gene: TRBJ2-1
clone size: many
V gene: TRBV3-1

CDR3 protein: CASSPNSGPNQETQYF
CDR3 DNA: TGTGCCAGCTCACCAAACTCGGGGCCCAACCAAGAGACCCAGTACTTC
D gene: -
J gene: TRBJ2-5
clone size: -
V gene: TRBV18

CDR3 protein: CASSRDNSRGYSNQPQHF
CDR3 DNA: TGTGCCAGTAGTAGGGACAACTCAAGGGGATATAGCAATCAGCCCCAGCATTTT
D gene: -
J gene: TRBJ1-5
clone size: many
V gene: TRBV19

CDR3 protein: CASSPSGSGTDTQYF
CDR3 DNA: TGTGCCAGCAGCCCTTCCGGGAGTGGTACAGATACGCAGTATTTT
D gene: -
J gene: TRBJ2-3
clone size: many
V gene: TRBV12-3/TRBV12-4

CDR3 protein: CASSVEPSGFTDTQYF
CDR3 DNA: TGTGCCAGCAGCGTAGAGCCTAGCGGATTCACAGATACGCAGTATTTT
D gene: TRBD2
J gene: TRBJ2-3
clone size: -
V gene: TRBV9

CDR3 protein: CSARPDVSGGETQYF
CDR3 DNA: TGCAGTGCTAGACCGGACGTTTCCGGAGGAGAGACCCAGTACTTC
D gene: -
J gene: TRBJ2-5
clone size: many
V gene: TRBV20-1

CDR3 protein: CASSSSGTVYEQYF
CDR3 DNA: TGTGCCAGCAGCTCATCCGGGACTGTTTACGAGCAGTACTTC
D gene: -
J gene: TRBJ2-7
clone size: many
V gene: TRBV11-2

CDR3 protein: CASSLVGTVPSYEQYF
CDR3 DNA: TGTGCCAGCAGCTTAGTGGGGACGGTTCCATCCTACGAGCAGTACTTC
D gene: -
J gene: TRBJ2-7
clone size: many
V gene: TRBV7-8

CDR3 protein: CASSTNPAGAAEAFF
CDR3 DNA: TGTGCCAGCAGTACCAACCCGGCAGGGGCTGCTGAAGCTTTCTTT
D gene: -
J gene: TRBJ1-1
clone size: few
V gene: TRBV6-1

CDR3 protein: CASSPPGVPRTQYF
CDR3 DNA: TGTGCCAGCTCACCACCGGGTGTTCCAAGAACGCAGTATTTT
D gene: -
J gene: TRBJ2-3
clone size: few
V gene: TRBV18

CDR3 protein: CATSDGGPRGLFF
CDR3 DNA: TGTGCCACCAGTGACGGAGGGCCACGGGGGCTGTTTTTT
D gene: -
J gene: TRBJ2-2
clone size: many
V gene: TRBV24-1

CDR3 protein: CSARGRNTEAFF
CDR3 DNA: TGCAGTGCTAGGGGCAGGAACACTGAAGCTTTCTTT
D gene: -
J gene: TRBJ1-1
clone size: few
V gene: TRBV20-1

CDR3 protein: CASSQVRGRQETQYF
CDR3 DNA: TGTGCCAGCTCACAAGTCCGGGGCCGACAAGAGACCCAGTACTTC
D gene: -
J gene: TRBJ2-5
clone size: many
V gene: TRBV18

CDR3 protein: CASSLTAGTDTQYF
CDR3 DNA: TGCGCCAGCAGCTTAACAGCGGGCACAGATACGCAGTATTTT
D gene: -
J gene: TRBJ2-3
clone size: many
V gene: TRBV5-1

CDR3 protein: CSVDQGANTEAFF
CDR3 DNA: TGCAGCGTTGACCAGGGGGCTAACACTGAAGCTTTCTTT
D gene: TRBD1
J gene: TRBJ1-1
clone size: few
V gene: TRBV29-1

CDR3 protein: CASSQDVGASSYEQYF
CDR3 DNA: TGCGCCAGCAGCCAAGATGTTGGCGCGAGCTCCTACGAGCAGTACTTC
D gene: -
J gene: TRBJ2-7
clone size: few
V gene: TRBV4-1

CDR3 protein: CASLRLGVQYF
CDR3 DNA: TGTGCCAGCTTGCGACTAGGCGTCCAGTACTTC
D gene: -
J gene: TRBJ2-5
clone size: many
V gene: TRBV18

CDR3 protein: CATSRDREVFGTDTQYF
CDR3 DNA: TGTGCCACCAGCAGAGATCGGGAGGTTTTCGGCACAGATACGCAGTATTTT
D gene: TRBD2
J gene: TRBJ2-3
clone size: many
V gene: TRBV15

CDR3 protein: CASGVAGGPDTQYF
CDR3 DNA: TGTGCCAGCGGGGTAGCGGGAGGGCCAGATACGCAGTATTTT
D gene: TRBD2
J gene: TRBJ2-3
clone size: -
V gene: TRBV2

CDR3 protein: CAWTRPGGEQFF
CDR3 DNA: TGTGCCTGGACCAGGCCAGGGGGTGAGCAGTTCTTC
D gene: TRBD1
J gene: TRBJ2-1
clone size: many
V gene: TRBV30

CDR3 protein: CASTRGVANTEAFF
CDR3 DNA: TGTGCCAGTACCCGCGGGGTAGCGAACACTGAAGCTTTCTTT
D gene: -
J gene: TRBJ1-1
clone size: many
V gene: TRBV19

CDR3 protein: CATSRQDNEQYF
CDR3 DNA: TGTGCCACCAGCAGACAGGATAACGAGCAGTACTTC
D gene: -
J gene: TRBJ2-7
clone size: many
V gene: TRBV15

CDR3 protein: CASSSGRGRFGGYTF
CDR3 DNA: TGTGCCAGCAGCTCCGGAAGGGGACGGTTCGGGGGCTACACCTTC
D gene: -
J gene: TRBJ1-2
clone size: many
V gene: TRBV7-8

CDR3 protein: CASSDRVGSTEAFF
CDR3 DNA: TGTGCCAGCAGCGACAGGGTTGGTAGCACTGAAGCTTTCTTT
D gene: TRBD1
J gene: TRBJ1-1
clone size: -
V gene: TRBV2

CDR3 protein: CASRGGLASVYNEQFF
CDR3 DNA: TGTGCCAGCAGGGGCGGACTAGCGAGTGTCTACAATGAGCAGTTCTTC
D gene: TRBD2
J gene: TRBJ2-1
clone size: few
V gene: TRBV12-3/TRBV12-4

CDR3 protein: CASTSTSGTYNEQFF
CDR3 DNA: TGTGCCAGCACTTCGACTAGCGGGACCTACAATGAGCAGTTCTTC
D gene: TRBD2
J gene: TRBJ2-1
clone size: -
V gene: TRBV27

CDR3 protein: CSANGLAGSYNEQFF
CDR3 DNA: TGCAGTGCAAACGGACTAGCGGGATCCTACAATGAGCAGTTCTTC
D gene: TRBD2
J gene: TRBJ2-1
clone size: many
V gene: TRBV20-1

CDR3 protein: CASSVAPHRSRTPNSPLHF
CDR3 DNA: TGTGCCAGCAGCGTAGCCCCCCACAGGAGCCGAACACCGAATTCACCCCTCCACTTT
D gene: -
J gene: TRBJ1-6
clone size: many
V gene: TRBV9

CDR3 protein: CASSGLADGKNIQYF
CDR3 DNA: TGTGCCAGCAGTGGACTAGCGGACGGAAAAAACATTCAGTACTTC
D gene: TRBD2
J gene: TRBJ2-4
clone size: many
V gene: TRBV12-3/TRBV12-4

CDR3 protein: CASSSGLAGYFGGTDTQYF
CDR3 DNA: TGTGCCAGCAGCTCGGGACTAGCGGGATATTTTGGCGGCACAGATACGCAGTATTTT
D gene: TRBD2
J gene: TRBJ2-3
clone size: many
V gene: TRBV7-2

CDR3 protein: CASSAELTGGKGYTF
CDR3 DNA: TGTGCCAGCAGCGCAGAGCTCACAGGGGGCAAGGGCTACACCTTC
D gene: TRBD1
J gene: TRBJ1-2
clone size: many
V gene: TRBV9

CDR3 protein: CAWSVSGRLTDEQFF
CDR3 DNA: TGTGCCTGGAGTGTTAGCGGGAGATTAACCGATGAGCAGTTCTTC
D gene: TRBD2
J gene: TRBJ2-1
clone size: many
V gene: TRBV30

CDR3 protein: CASSLRQGIGAKNIQYF
CDR3 DNA: TGTGCCAGCAGTCTGCGACAGGGGATCGGGGCCAAAAACATTCAGTACTTC
D gene: TRBD1
J gene: TRBJ2-4
clone size: many
V gene: TRBV28

CDR3 protein: CASSGSLHLGLAGVGTDTQYF
CDR3 DNA: TGTGCCAGCAGCGGGAGCCTGCACTTGGGACTAGCGGGAGTTGGGACAGATACGCAGTATTTT
D gene: TRBD2
J gene: TRBJ2-3
clone size: -
V gene: TRBV5-1

CDR3 protein: CASSLSGIQETQYF
CDR3 DNA: TGTGCCAGCAGCTTAAGTGGCATCCAAGAGACCCAGTACTTC
D gene: -
J gene: TRBJ2-5
clone size: many
V gene: TRBV7-9

CDR3 protein: CASSSPDRGLRETQYF
CDR3 DNA: TGTGCCAGCAGCTCGCCAGACAGGGGGCTCAGAGAGACCCAGTACTTC
D gene: TRBD1
J gene: TRBJ2-5
clone size: -
V gene: TRBV11-2

CDR3 protein: CASSYRTSGRGHEQYF
CDR3 DNA: TGTGCCAGCAGTTATCGGACTAGCGGGAGGGGCCACGAGCAGTACTTC
D gene: TRBD2
J gene: TRBJ2-7
clone size: many
V gene: TRBV6-9

CDR3 protein: CASSSKDGSRWWNEKLFF
CDR3 DNA: TGTGCCAGCAGTTCCAAGGACGGGAGTAGATGGTGGAATGAAAAACTGTTTTTT
D gene: -
J gene: TRBJ1-4
clone size: many
V gene: TRBV27

CDR3 protein: CASSSRDRVYQETQYF
CDR3 DNA: TGTGCCAGCAGCTCCCGGGACAGGGTTTACCAAGAGACCCAGTACTTC
D gene: TRBD1
J gene: TRBJ2-5
clone size: few
V gene: TRBV7-9

CDR3 protein: CASSTPGTTKWEQYF
CDR3 DNA: TGTGCCAGCAGTACCCCCGGGACGACAAAATGGGAGCAGTACTTC
D gene: -
J gene: TRBJ2-7
clone size: many
V gene: TRBV6-2/TRBV6-3

CDR3 protein: CASSPLLAGGVPEQYF
CDR3 DNA: TGTGCCAGCAGTCCACTACTAGCGGGAGGGGTTCCTGAGCAGTACTTC
D gene: TRBD2
J gene: TRBJ2-7
clone size: many
V gene: TRBV28

CDR3 protein: CASSQDDSGETQYF
CDR3 DNA: TGTGCCAGCAGTCAAGACGACAGCGGGGAGACCCAGTACTTC
D gene: -
J gene: TRBJ2-5
clone size: many
V gene: TRBV11-2

CDR3 protein: CASSAPGLRTNEQFF
CDR3 DNA: TGTGCCAGCAGCGCACCGGGACTGAGGACAAATGAGCAGTTCTTC
D gene: -
J gene: TRBJ2-1
clone size: many
V gene: TRBV27

CDR3 protein: CASSPPRTGYAYEQYF
CDR3 DNA: TGTGCCAGCAGCCCACCCAGGACAGGGTATGCCTACGAGCAGTACTTC
D gene: TRBD1
J gene: TRBJ2-7
clone size: many
V gene: TRBV12-3/TRBV12-4

CDR3 protein: CASSLRGQETQYF
CDR3 DNA: TGTGCCAGCAGCCTCCGGGGACAAGAGACCCAGTACTTC
D gene: -
J gene: TRBJ2-5
clone size: many
V gene: TRBV12-3/TRBV12-4

CDR3 protein: CASSLDGLAGFSYNEQFF
CDR3 DNA: TGTGCCAGCAGCTTGGACGGCCTAGCGGGATTCTCCTACAATGAGCAGTTCTTC
D gene: TRBD2
J gene: TRBJ2-1
clone size: few
V gene: TRBV5-8

CDR3 protein: CAIRDSGSGYNEQFF
CDR3 DNA: TGTGCCATCAGGGATAGCGGGAGCGGATACAATGAGCAGTTCTTC
D gene: TRBD2
J gene: TRBJ2-1
clone size: many
V gene: TRBV10-3

CDR3 protein: CASSRGDWEVPAGELFF
CDR3 DNA: TGTGCCAGCAGCCGTGGGGACTGGGAGGTCCCGGCCGGGGAGCTGTTTTTT
D gene: -
J gene: TRBJ2-2
clone size: many
V gene: TRBV11-2